In this sample, the clone carrying this T cell receptor (beta chain) turned up a few times. A J-beta primer mix and a sample-barcoded 5' primer were used in a second PCR of roughly 7 to 12 cycles. TCRdb re-called the 5' RACE reads with MiXCR, one entry per CDR3 protein. This sample has fewer than 700,000 distinct CDR3 sequences; more than 45% occur once, and the top ten carry about 22%. After removal of 5 bases from V and 6 bases from J, the junction contained 12 bases not matched to a gene. The CDR3 is 16 amino acids. This record comes from a study of blood T cells in healthy people across ages. Study-wide context: In model experiments, template switching was able to capture about one barcoded beta molecule for every two T cells that were present.

The TCR was taken from a man older than 75 in good health. The sequenced material came from blood. The rearrangement uses TRBV12-3 or TRBV12-4 and TRBJ1-1, with 10 bases aligning to TRBD1. This CDR3 reads CASSASTGGDGAEAFF. In DNA, the CDR3 is TGTGCCAGCAGTGCCTCGACAGGGGGCGACGGGGCTGAAGCTTTCTTT.